The next 26 T cell receptor beta chains were all read from a single sample in a study of blood T cells in healthy people across ages. The authors ran a second PCR of roughly 7 to 11 cycles using a sample-barcoded 5' primer and a J-beta primer mix. TCRdb independently ran MiXCR on the 5' RACE reads; one entry per CDR3 protein. The sample carries about 730,000 distinct CDR3 sequences, 43% recorded once. The sequencing sample was made of blood. These receptors were obtained from a woman in her sixties in good health.

The chain joins TRBV9 to TRBJ1-2; D might be TRBD1 (5 bases). Germline-derived CDR1 and CDR2 are SGDLS and YYNGEE. Trimming cost V 4 bases and J 6 bases, with 19 bases left between them. The CDR3 has 15 residues. The CDR3 DNA sequence: TGTGCCAGCAGCACAGACGTCCAGGGTTCGAATGGCTACACCTTC. This translates into CASSTDVQGSNGYTF.

Note on this clonotype: The junction shows a germline mismatch at one end, possibly a read error. The chain carries TRBV20-1 and TRBJ1-4; TRBD1 might be the D (6 bases). Per the germline V gene, CDR1 is DFQATT and CDR2 is SNEGSKA (reference sequence). The CDR3 is 16 amino acids. CDR3 bases: TGCAGTGCTACTCAGGGGTCCCGTTTAACTAATGGAAAACTGTTTTTT. This codes for CSATQGSRLTNGKLFF.

The genes are TRBV11-3 and TRBJ2-1, with TRBD2 matching 12 bases. The CDR3 is made up of 14 amino acids. Germline-derived CDR1 and CDR2 are SGHNT and YENEEA. With 5 bases clipped from V and 11 bases from J, the junction kept 7 bases outside the gene matches. CDR3 DNA sequence: TGTGCCAGCAGCCCCCGGACTAGCGGGGAAAAGCAGTTCTTC. Translation gives CASSPRTSGEKQFF.

This clonotype was recorded a few times. CDR3 sequence: CASTPLGSYGYTF. As DNA, the CDR3 is TGTGCCAGCACCCCCTTGGGATCTTATGGCTACACCTTC. The chain joins TRBV12-3 or TRBV12-4 to TRBJ1-2; D unclear. The CDR3 totals 13 residues. V was pared by 7 bases and J by 5 bases, with 14 bases between.

The rearrangement joins TRBV7-9 to TRBJ2-4; D is perhaps TRBD1 or TRBD2 (5 bases each). The CDR3 runs 13 residues. The V end was cut by 5 bases, the J end by 8 bases, with 13 bases between. Per the germline V gene, CDR1 is SEHNR and CDR2 is FQNEAQ (reference sequence). This CDR3 is CASSRDPEDIQYF. The CDR3 DNA sequence: TGTGCCAGCAGCCGGGACCCCGAGGACATTCAGTACTTC. Using reference TRBV7-9 and TRBJ2-4 for the parts outside the CDR3, the full variable domain is DTGVSQNPRHKITKRGQNVTFRCDPISEHNRLYWYRQTLGQGPEFLTYFQNEAQLEKSRLLSDRFSAERPKGSFSTLEIQRTEQGDSAMYLCASSRDPEDIQYFGAGTRLSVL.

This clonotype appeared a few times. J is TRBJ2-7 and V is TRBV7-2; 13 bases are a match to TRBD2. J gave up 5 bases and V 5 bases, and 9 bases lay outside the gene matches. CDR3 length equals 16 residues. Germline V gene data show CDR1 as SGHTA and CDR2 as FQGNSA. The CDR3 nucleotides read TGTGCCAGCAGCCGAGGACTAGCGGGAGAAGTCGACGAGCAGTACTTC. Amino acid sequence: CASSRGLAGEVDEQYF.

J is TRBJ2-1 and V is TRBV3-1; 12 bases map to TRBD2. V trimming: 3 bases; J trimming: 7 bases; junction bases outside the gene matches: 7. This CDR3 has 16 amino acids. Germline CDR1 and CDR2: LGHDT and YNNKEL (reference sequence). The chain's CDR3 is CASSHPRLAGENEQFF. The CDR3, as DNA: TGTGCCAGCAGCCACCCACGACTAGCGGGAGAGAATGAGCAGTTCTTC.

The chain couples TRBV13 to TRBJ1-1, with D hard to call. Germline-derived CDR1 and CDR2 are PRHDT and FYEKMQ (reference sequence). CDR3 length equals 15 residues. V was shortened by 4 bases and J by 3 bases, with 15 bases between the two germline ends. The DNA for the CDR3 is TGTGCCAGCAGCTCCCGGACGGCCGCTGACACTGAAGCTTTCTTT. This sequence encodes CASSSRTAADTEAFF.

The sample holds many counts of this clonotype. J is TRBJ2-7 and V is TRBV6-1; D gene unclear. CDR1 is MNHNS, CDR2 SASEGT, per germline. The CDR3 has 12 amino acids. The V gene lost 10 bases and the J gene lost 0 bases, with 10 bases spanning the gap. The CDR3: CAIQPASYEQYF. CDR3 DNA sequence: TGTGCCATTCAGCCCGCCTCCTACGAGCAGTACTTC.

Details on this clonotype: Sequence at one end of the junction differs from germline and may be a read error. The chain uses TRBV29-1 and TRBJ2-7; 13 positions match TRBD2. The CDR3 contains 13 residues. CDR1 is SQVTM, CDR2 ANQGSEA, per germline. Here the CDR3 reads CSVGTSGSYEQYF. CDR3 sequence (DNA): TGCAGCGTTGGGACTAGCGGGAGTTACGAGCAGTACTTT.

V is TRBV20-1 and J is TRBJ2-1, with D perhaps matching TRBD1 or TRBD2 (6 bases each). Germline assignment: CDR1 DFQATT and CDR2 SNEGSKA (reference sequence). V was cut by 6 bases and J by 15 bases, with 24 bases left in between. The length of the CDR3 is 13 residues. CDR3 loop: CSASPPGLSGVFF. CDR3 nucleotides: TGCAGTGCCTCTCCTCCGGGACTCTCAGGGGTGTTCTTC.

This clonotype was seen a handful of times. V gene TRBV6-6 combines with J gene TRBJ1-5, with 7 bases matching TRBD1. The V gene's germline CDR1 is MNHNY and CDR2 SVGAGI (reference sequence). V gave up 5 bases and J gave up 7 bases; unmatched junction bases: 11. The CDR3 sequence is 15 residues long. For the CDR3, the DNA is TGTGCCAGCAGTGCCCAGGGGGGGGCTGCCCAGCCCCAGCATTTT. Amino acids: CASSAQGGAAQPQHF.

Concerning this clonotype itself: A much larger clone differs by one base, so this may be a read error. The chain employs TRBV4-2 and TRBJ2-7; 11 bases match TRBD2. Germline V gene sequence: CDR1 LGHNA, CDR2 YNFKEQ. The CDR3 sequence is 17 residues long. The CDR3 spells CAGSQFLTSGTYNEQYF. The CDR3 DNA reads as TGTGCCGGCAGCCAATTCTTGACTAGCGGGACCTACAATGAGCAGTACTTC.

CDR3: CASSPEGRDNEQYF. The CDR3 nucleotides are TGTGCCAGCTCACCTGAGGGTAGGGACAATGAGCAGTACTTC. The chain is built from TRBV18 and TRBJ2-1; D might be TRBD1 (6 bases). The tail of the sequence fits TRBJ2-7 better, so the J call may be wrong. This CDR3 has 14 amino acids. Per the germline V gene, CDR1 is KGHSH and CDR2 is LQKENI.

The V call is TRBV20-1, the J call TRBJ2-7, with D possibly TRBD1 on 6 matching bases. Trimming removed 3 bases from V and 5 bases from J, with 11 bases in between. The CDR3 loop spans 12 amino acids. Germline CDR1 is DFQATT and CDR2 is SNEGSKA (reference sequence). CDR3 residues: CSARGHKNEQYF. The CDR3 region has the DNA TGCAGTGCTAGGGGACACAAGAACGAGCAGTACTTC.

Of note for this clonotype: Germline and junction disagree at one end, which may indicate a read error. The chain has TRBV11-2 and TRBJ2-7; 7 nucleotides match TRBD1. Germline assignment: CDR1 SGHAT and CDR2 FQNNGV. This CDR3 region has 16 residues. CDR3 DNA sequence: TGTGCCGGCAGCTTAGCGACAGGGTTTGGTCACAATGAGCAGTACTTC. Encoded protein: CAGSLATGFGHNEQYF.

V gene TRBV12-3 or TRBV12-4 combines with J gene TRBJ2-1; 15 bases are a match to TRBD2. The CDR3 spans 18 residues. V lost 0 bases to trimming and J lost 3 bases; unmatched junction nucleotides: 3. CDR3 in amino acids: CASSLAGLAGGLYNEQFF. CDR3 nucleotides: TGTGCCAGCAGTTTAGCCGGACTAGCGGGGGGGCTCTACAATGAGCAGTTCTTC.

This clonotype was seen many times. The chain carries TRBV29-1 and TRBJ2-3, with 10 nucleotides matching TRBD2. The V gene end was trimmed by 1 base and the J gene end by 6 bases; junction bases not matched to a gene: 10. The CDR3 is 16 amino acids. Looked up from germline, CDR1 is SQVTM and CDR2 is ANQGSEA. The CDR3 spells CSVEGPSGSRADTQYF. CDR3 coding DNA: TGCAGCGTTGAAGGCCCTAGCGGGAGCAGGGCTGATACGCAGTATTTT.

This chain joins TRBV10-2 and TRBJ2-7, with a weak D call TRBD1 (5 bases). CDR1 and CDR2 from the germline V gene are WSHSY and SAAADI. The CDR3 is made up of 17 amino acids. Trimming stripped 0 bases from V and 3 bases from J, with 18 bases between. The CDR3 DNA reads TGCGCCAGCAGTGAGTCGAGAGTCCGACAGTTTCACTACGAGCAGTACTTC. This translates into CASSESRVRQFHYEQYF.

The chain couples TRBV5-1 to TRBJ1-4; TRBD1 matches 9 bases. V dropped 4 bases and J dropped 5; count of bases not matched to a gene: 9. Germline CDR1 SGHRS, CDR2 YFSETQ. CDR3 length: 16 amino acids. The CDR3 loop is CASSRQTGTGNEKLFF. The CDR3 nucleotides are TGCGCCAGCAGCCGTCAGACCGGGACAGGGAATGAAAAACTGTTTTTT.

The V gene is TRBV20-1, the J gene TRBJ2-7; D assignment may be TRBD1 or TRBD2 (5 bases each). V was clipped by 2 bases and J by 0 bases, with 17 bases between them. Germline CDR1 DFQATT, CDR2 SNEGSKA (reference sequence). CDR3 length equals 16 residues. This CDR3 is CSARHSGTRSSYEQYF. In DNA form, the CDR3 reads TGCAGTGCTAGACACTCCGGGACCCGCAGCTCCTACGAGCAGTACTTC.

This clonotype was observed many times. V is TRBV29-1 and J is TRBJ2-3; 9 bases map to TRBD2. Germline V CDR1 and CDR2: SQVTM, ANQGSEA. The CDR3 consists of 15 residues. Trimming at V came to 4 bases and at J to 3 bases, leaving 8 bases not matched to a gene. In DNA form, the CDR3 reads TGCAGCGTTGTTGGCGGGAGGGCCGGTACAGATACGCAGTATTTT. Encoded protein: CSVVGGRAGTDTQYF.

This clonotype was counted only a few times. A read error may produce the germline difference seen at one junction end. V usage is TRBV27 and J usage is TRBJ1-5; tentative D call: TRBD1 (5 bases). Germline V lookup: CDR1 MNHEY, CDR2 SMNVEV (reference sequence). This CDR3 region has 14 residues. CDR3 sequence reads: CSSRRGSSNQPQHF. DNA of the CDR3: TGTTCCAGCAGAAGGGGTTCTAGCAATCAGCCCCAGCATTTT.

CDR3 protein: CASRTSGGGQPQHF. CDR3 nucleotide sequence: TGTGCCAGCAGAACCTCAGGGGGCGGTCAGCCCCAGCATTTT. This chain links TRBV12-3 or TRBV12-4 with TRBJ1-5; 8 bases agree with TRBD1. The CDR3 extends over 14 amino acids. J lost 6 bases, V lost 6 bases, and 7 bases had no gene match.

V and J are TRBV2 and TRBJ2-2; 9 positions agree with TRBD2. V shed 4 bases, J shed 6 bases, and the junction held 15 bases outside the gene matches. The CDR3 spans 18 residues. CDR1 is SNHLY and CDR2 is FYNNEI in the germline V gene. The CDR3 nucleotides are TGTGCCAGCAGTGTAGGGCTAGCGGGACTGGGAAGCGCCGGGGAGCTGTTTTTT. Translation: CASSVGLAGLGSAGELFF.

This clonotype appeared a few times. Germline is not matched at one junction end, which may reflect a read error. This rearrangement joins TRBV4-3 to TRBJ2-7, with D unresolved. Germline V gene sequence: CDR1 LGHNA, CDR2 YSLEER. This CDR3 comprises 13 residues. CDR3 protein: CASSQGLSCEQYF. In DNA, the CDR3 is TGCGCCAGCAGCCAAGGCCTCTCCTGCGAGCAGTACTTC.